One sample yielded the 17 T cell receptor beta chains listed below, sequenced in a study of spatial heterogeneity in lung cancer. Time point here: sample taken at primary tumor resection. Each CDR3 protein gets one entry after TCRdb re-called the 5' RACE reads with MiXCR. The sample yields about 38,000 distinct CDR3 sequences, around 7.5% seen once. The sequenced sample was PBMCs, obtained at surgery. Source of these receptors: a male donor with early-stage non-small cell lung cancer.

This clonotype occurred many times. This chain links TRBV20-1 with TRBJ2-3; tentatively, D is TRBD1 or TRBD2 (8 bases each). Trimming took 2 bases from V and 5 from J, leaving 26 bases between them. The germline V gene has CDR1 DFQATT and CDR2 SNEGSKA (reference sequence). The CDR3 extends over 18 amino acids. The CDR3 DNA is TGCAGTGCTAGATCCCCAGACCGGCAGGGGGCGGGAGGAGATACGCAGTATTTT. Encoded protein: CSARSPDRQGAGGDTQYF.

This clonotype was seen a few times. The chain uses TRBV6-2 or TRBV6-3 and TRBJ2-7; TRBD2 agrees at 10 bases. Germline trimming cut 0 bases from V and 2 bases from J; bases unmatched to any gene: 4. The CDR3 runs 16 residues. Germline V gene sequence: CDR1 MNHEY, CDR2 SVGEGT. The CDR3 spells CASSYSPGLATYEQYF. CDR3 bases: TGTGCCAGCAGTTACTCACCGGGACTAGCGACCTACGAGCAGTACTTC.

The table lists this clonotype with many counts. The V call is TRBV29-1, the J call TRBJ2-1; tentatively, D is TRBD2 (5 bases). Trimming stripped 6 bases from V and 3 bases from J, with 15 bases between. CDR3 length equals 14 residues. Germline-derived CDR1 and CDR2 are SQVTM and ANQGSEA. CDR3 in amino acids: CSVIGENYYNEQFF. Written as DNA, the CDR3 is TGCAGCGTGATCGGGGAGAATTACTACAATGAGCAGTTCTTC.

This clonotype was recorded at least ten times. J is TRBJ2-1 and V is TRBV4-3; D is unresolved. The germline gives CDR1 LGHNA, CDR2 YSLEER. This CDR3 is 14 amino acids long. With 1 base removed from V and 7 bases from J, the gap between germline ends came to 11 bases. The CDR3 sequence is CASSQVLEANEQFF. CDR3 nucleotide sequence: TGCGCCAGCAGCCAAGTTTTAGAAGCGAATGAGCAGTTCTTC.

The CDR3 here is CSARKQGPYEQYF. DNA for the CDR3: TGCAGTGCTAGAAAACAGGGACCCTACGAGCAGTACTTC. The chain has TRBV20-1 and TRBJ2-7, with D possibly matching TRBD1 (6 bases). The CDR3 has 13 amino acids. V gave up 2 bases and J gave up 2 bases, with 10 bases separating them. Per the germline V gene, CDR1 is DFQATT and CDR2 is SNEGSKA (reference sequence).

This clonotype was counted a few times. The V gene is TRBV10-3, the J gene TRBJ2-7; 10 nucleotides align to TRBD1. CDR3 length: 13 residues. V shed 8 bases and J 4 bases; nucleotides not matched to a gene: 5. In germline, CDR1 is ENHRY, CDR2 SYGVKD. CDR3 bases: TGTGCCATCGCTGGGACAGGGGTTTACGAGCAGTACTTC. It encodes CAIAGTGVYEQYF.

The sample holds a few counts of this clonotype. This sequence joins TRBV4-1 and TRBJ1-6; D gene unclear. CDR1 MGHRA and CDR2 YSYEKL come from the germline V gene. Trimming took off 0 bases at V and 8 bases at J, with 14 bases between the two ends. The CDR3 is 16 amino acids. CDR3 bases: TGCGCCAGCAGCCAAGACGGTGGAGGCTTTTATTCACCCCTCCACTTT. Translating gives CASSQDGGGFYSPLHF.

Many counts were recorded for this clonotype. This sequence joins TRBV20-1 and TRBJ1-4, with a tentative D call TRBD1 (6 bases). The length of the CDR3 is 16 residues. Trimming shortened V by 0 bases and J by 0 bases, and 11 bases separated the two germline ends. Germline assignment: CDR1 DFQATT and CDR2 SNEGSKA (reference sequence). This CDR3 reads CSARDPRGATNEKLFF. The CDR3 nucleotides read TGCAGTGCTAGAGATCCCAGGGGAGCAACTAATGAAAAACTGTTTTTT.

Ten or more counts support this clonotype. The J gene is TRBJ2-3, the V gene TRBV12-3 or TRBV12-4, with a possible D match to TRBD2 (5 bases). The CDR3 runs 13 residues. Trimming shortened V by 6 bases and J by 4 bases, and 11 bases separated the two germline ends. CDR3 coding DNA: TGTGCCAGCAGCCCCCCCGGGGCAGATACGCAGTATTTT. Protein product: CASSPPGADTQYF.

This clonotype came up a few times. This chain links TRBV7-9 with TRBJ1-1, with 9 bases aligning to TRBD1. Looked up from germline, CDR1 is SEHNR and CDR2 is FQNEAQ (reference sequence). V lost 4 bases and J lost 2; bases outside the gene matches: 5. CDR3 length: 15 residues. The CDR3 nucleotides are TGTGCCAGCAGCTGGGAGGACAGGGGAAACACTGAAGCTTTCTTT. This encodes CASSWEDRGNTEAFF. The full variable domain, rest sourced from reference TRBV7-9 and TRBJ1-1, is DTGVSQNPRHKITKRGQNVTFRCDPISEHNRLYWYRQTLGQGPEFLTYFQNEAQLEKSRLLSDRFSAERPKGSFSTLEIQRTEQGDSAMYLCASSWEDRGNTEAFFGQGTRLTVV.

This clonotype has a handful of counts. The rearrangement joins TRBV7-8 to TRBJ2-3; D gene ambiguous. Trimming took 1 base from V and 0 from J, leaving 8 bases between them. Germline CDR1 reads SGHVS; CDR2 reads FQNEAQ. The CDR3 sequence is 15 residues long. The CDR3 DNA sequence: TGTGCCAGCAGCTTAGGGGTGGGGAGCACAGATACGCAGTATTTT. Translated, it gives CASSLGVGSTDTQYF.

This clonotype showed up just a few times. This rearrangement joins TRBV29-1 to TRBJ2-5; D may be TRBD1 or TRBD2 (5 bases each). The V and J ends lost 5 bases and 1 base respectively, with 11 bases between them. CDR1 is SQVTM and CDR2 is ANQGSEA in the germline V gene. This CDR3 contains 13 residues. The CDR3 coding sequence is TGCAGCGTTTCCCGGGGCCTCCAAGAGACCCAGTACTTC. Its translation is CSVSRGLQETQYF.

In DNA, the CDR3 is TGTGCCAGCTCACGTGTGCAAGACACCGGGGAGCTGTTTTTT. This gives the protein CASSRVQDTGELFF. The chain has TRBV18 and TRBJ2-2, with D hard to call. Trimming stripped 4 bases from V and 3 bases from J, with 9 bases between. The CDR3 is 14 residues long. Germline V gene lookup returns CDR1 KGHSH and CDR2 LQKENI.

The chain recombines TRBV12-3 or TRBV12-4 with TRBJ2-5; no reliable D call. The ends were cut back, 6 bases at V and 5 bases at J, with 16 bases in the middle. The CDR3 is 14 amino acids. Here the CDR3 DNA reads TGTGCCAGCAGCGGGCTAACCGGACGGGAGACCCAGTACTTC. It is translated as CASSGLTGRETQYF.

This clonotype has a count of ten or more. The chain uses TRBV6-2 or TRBV6-3 and TRBJ2-7; tentative D call: TRBD1 (5 bases). CDR1 is MNHEY and CDR2 is SVGEGT in the germline V gene. CDR3 length equals 14 residues. V lost 8 bases to trimming and J lost 1 base, with 15 bases between them. The CDR3 DNA reads as TGTGCCAGCTCGCCCCAGGGCAGTTCCTACGAGCAGTACGTC. Translation gives CASSPQGSSYEQYV.

In this sample, this clonotype turned up a few times. This rearrangement joins TRBV7-2 to TRBJ2-1, with D maybe TRBD1 (6 bases). The germline V gene encodes CDR1 SGHTA and CDR2 FQGNSA. CDR3 length equals 15 residues. The V and J ends lost 9 bases and 0 bases respectively, with 15 bases between them. The CDR3 reads CASIQGMSSYNEQFF. Written as DNA, the CDR3 is TGTGCCAGTATACAGGGTATGAGCTCCTACAATGAGCAGTTCTTC.

This clonotype has a count of ten or more. The junction differs from germline at one of its ends, possibly a read error. This sequence joins TRBV29-1 and TRBJ1-4; the match to TRBD1 covers 8 bases. The V gene's germline CDR1 is SQVTM and CDR2 ANQGSEA. The CDR3 is 14 amino acids. In DNA form, the CDR3 reads TGCAGCGTTAAAGACAGGGGCTGGAGTGAAAAACTGTTTTTT. It specifies CSVKDRGWSEKLFF.